One T cell receptor (beta chain) is described in this entry. Original methodology: Nucleated cell number was recorded as an estimate derived from reference gene primer amplification. Sequencing was performed with immunoSEQ multiplex PCR; in TCRdb, only in-frame clones are kept and a portion is missing. The DNA gave D and trimming, while V, J and clone size come from that table. The top ten clones hold approximately 2.5% of a sample with 230,000 or so clones, 70% to 90% of them seen once. The data stem from a study of blood T cell repertoires in COVID-19. Across the whole study: Researchers got acute and convalescent COVID-19 samples from the United States, Italy and Spain. Nucleic acid was either cDNA or gDNA, and it came from T cells, B-cell-depleted T cells, or PBMCs.

In assigning cohorts, the study relied on participant-reported clinical history. The TCR originated in a woman between 40 and 50 years old with acute COVID-19. The sequenced material came from PBMCs or T cells enriched from blood (not recorded which).

The CDR3 DNA reads as TGTGCCAGCAGTTCGTCCCGGGACAGGGTTAGGCAAGAGACCCAGTACTTC. Translating gives CASSSSRDRVRQETQYF. This sequence joins TRBV27 and TRBJ2-5; TRBD1 aligns across 9 bases. CDR3 size: 17 residues. Germline V gene data show CDR1 as MNHEY and CDR2 as SMNVEV (reference sequence). V shed 4 bases, J shed 2 bases, and the junction held 11 bases outside the gene matches.